This T cell receptor (beta chain) comes out of a study of neoadjuvant anti-PD-1 for oral cavity cancer. Study information: Patients without progression got a fourth dose around day 43.

A single count supports this clone. Blood libraries mostly used around 510 ng genomic DNA, six replicates each. Produced via immunoSEQ multiplex PCR; TCRdb's table is partial and in-frame only. The sample includes 72,000 or so clones, 80% to 90% seen only once; the top ten take approximately 3%. The CDR3 spans 13 residues. Germline CDR1 reads MDHEN; CDR2 reads SYDVKM. Trimming pared 6 bases from V and 0 bases from J, leaving 8 bases between. The J gene is TRBJ1-2, the V gene TRBV28, with D hard to call. This sample comprised PBMCs, obtained before nivolumab (anti-PD-1) treatment. This receptor was identified in a person between 40 and 79 years old with oral cavity squamous cell carcinoma. The CDR3 DNA follows: TGTGCCAGCAGAAACAACGCTAACTATGGCTACACCTTC. This translates into CASRNNANYGYTF.